This T cell receptor beta chain was documented in a study of CDR3 diversity in severe acne. TCRdb ran MiXCR on the PCR reads and lists one entry per CDR3 protein. Among approximately 79,000 distinct CDR3 sequences listed, roughly half were seen once. This clonotype was seen a few times. This clonotype was obtained from a male donor in good health, serving as a control. Sequenced input: blood.

The CDR3 here is CATSDGTFMGETQYF. The CDR3 region has the DNA TGTGCCACCAGTGACGGGACCTTTATGGGGGAGACCCAGTACTTC. The V gene is TRBV24-1, the J gene TRBJ2-5; D possibly matches TRBD1 or TRBD2 (5 bases each). Per the germline V gene, CDR1 is KGHDR and CDR2 is SFDVKD. The ends were cut back, 4 bases at V and 5 bases at J, with 16 bases in the middle. This CDR3 spans 15 amino acids.